Shown below are 14 T cell receptor beta chains from a single sample sequenced in a study of T cells in Graves' hyperthyroidism and ophthalmopathy. Amplified regions were TCR beta CDR3 sequences from RNA transcripts. In the first-round RT-PCR of the TCR CDR3, the HTBI primer set was used. Via MiXCR, TCRdb re-called the multiplex PCR reads, giving one row per CDR3 protein. Of around 600,000 distinct CDR3 sequences detected, approximately 15% appear once; the ten largest clones hold about 7%. Specimen: blood. All receptors come from a woman aged 18-29 years with Graves' ophthalmopathy.

The sample holds a few counts of this clonotype. This sequence joins TRBV6-2 or TRBV6-3 and TRBJ1-5, with D unclear. Germline assignment: CDR1 MNHEY and CDR2 SVGEGT. V was clipped by 2 bases and J by 4 bases, with 6 bases between them. The CDR3 covers 13 residues. The CDR3 sequence is CASSYAGNQPQHF. DNA for the CDR3: TGTGCCAGCAGTTACGCGGGGAATCAGCCCCAGCATTTT.

As for this clonotype: It may be a read error: a sequence one base away is much more abundant. J is TRBJ2-7 and V is TRBV7-9, with no clear D. The V and J ends lost 1 base and 4 bases respectively, with 5 bases between them. Germline values: CDR1 SEHNR, CDR2 FQNEAQ (reference sequence). The CDR3 contains 12 residues. In DNA, the CDR3 is TGTGCCAGCAGCTTAGGGTGGTACGAGCAGTACTTC. Amino acids: CASSLGWYEQYF.

The table lists this clonotype with many counts. The V and J genes are TRBV27 and TRBJ1-5, with D possibly matching TRBD1 (5 bases). The V gene lost 0 bases and the J gene lost 3 bases, with 18 bases spanning the gap. CDR3 length: 18 amino acids. Germline CDR1 is MNHEY and CDR2 is SMNVEV (reference sequence). The CDR3 here is CASSLSVPGPRNNQPQHF. CDR3 bases: TGTGCCAGCAGTTTATCGGTACCGGGACCGAGAAACAATCAGCCCCAGCATTTT.

There are many counts of this clonotype. V usage is TRBV7-7 and J usage is TRBJ2-7; tentatively, D is TRBD2 (5 bases). The CDR3 is 12 amino acids. CDR1 SSHAT and CDR2 FNYEAQ come from the germline V gene (reference sequence). CDR3: CASPKGVGEQYF. In DNA form, the CDR3 reads TGTGCTAGCCCAAAGGGAGTCGGCGAGCAGTACTTC.

This clonotype was recorded once. This chain links TRBV20-1 with TRBJ2-7, with 12 bases identical to TRBD1. V was clipped by 6 bases and J by 0 bases; unmatched bases: 18. Germline V lookup: CDR1 DFQATT, CDR2 SNEGSKA (reference sequence). The CDR3 is 19 amino acids. This CDR3 reads CSAVPGQGAVSGSSYEQYF. DNA for the CDR3: TGCAGTGCCGTCCCGGGACAGGGGGCGGTTAGCGGAAGCTCCTACGAGCAGTACTTC.

Note on this clonotype: Germline is not matched at one junction end, which may reflect a read error. The chain links TRBV11-2 to TRBJ2-1, with D possibly being TRBD2 (6 bases). The CDR3 has 15 residues. Germline assignment: CDR1 SGHAT and CDR2 FQNNGV. CDR3 sequence reads: CASSLNAGPYNEQFF. The CDR3, as DNA: TGCGCCAGCAGCCTTAACGCGGGACCCTACAATGAGCAGTTCTTC.

The CDR3 reads CASSPLLRRTGSIANEKLFF. As DNA, the CDR3 is TGTGCCAGCTCACCTCTACTTAGGAGGACAGGAAGTATCGCAAATGAAAAACTGTTTTTT. The chain employs TRBV18 and TRBJ1-4; 7 bases map to TRBD1. V trimming: 3 bases; J trimming: 5 bases; junction bases outside the gene matches: 21. The CDR3 runs 20 residues. In germline, CDR1 is KGHSH, CDR2 LQKENI. The whole variable domain, filled in from reference TRBV18 and TRBJ1-4, reads NAGVMQNPRHLVRRRGQEARLRCSPMKGHSHVYWYRQLPEEGLKFMVYLQKENIIDESGMPKERFSAEFPKEGPSILRIQQVVRGDSAAYFCASSPLLRRTGSIANEKLFFGSGTQLSVL.

At least ten counts were recorded for this clonotype. The V gene is TRBV6-1, the J gene TRBJ2-5, with TRBD2 matching over 8 bases. Germline V gives CDR1 MNHNS, CDR2 SASEGT. The CDR3 is 16 residues long. The V gene end was trimmed by 5 bases and the J gene end by 4 bases; junction bases not matched to a gene: 12. CDR3 coding DNA: TGTGCCAGCAGTCAAGGGCATCTAGCGGGTCGAGAGACCCAGTACTTC. It codes for CASSQGHLAGRETQYF.

The gene calls are TRBV30 and TRBJ2-7, with a weak D call TRBD1 (6 bases). The CDR3 is 16 amino acids. Per germline, CDR1 GTSNPN and CDR2 SVGIG (reference sequence). V lost 3 bases to trimming and J lost 3 bases, with 21 bases between them. The CDR3 loop reads CAWRDLHTGNLYEQYF. In nucleotides, the CDR3 is TGTGCCTGGAGGGACCTTCACACAGGGAACCTCTACGAGCAGTACTTC.

This clonotype was picked up many times. The chain employs TRBV20-1 and TRBJ2-5; 7 bases fit TRBD2. J gave up 2 bases and V 5 bases, and 14 bases lay outside the gene matches. The germline V gene encodes CDR1 DFQATT and CDR2 SNEGSKA (reference sequence). The CDR3 spans 16 residues. The CDR3 loop is CSAQPLKGREQETQYF. The CDR3 bases are TGCAGTGCTCAACCCCTCAAGGGGCGGGAGCAAGAGACCCAGTACTTC.

This clonotype was counted a few times. The rearrangement joins TRBV19 to TRBJ2-3, with 7 bases identical to TRBD2. CDR1 is LNHDA, CDR2 SQIVND, per germline (reference sequence). V lost 1 base to trimming and J lost 5 bases; unmatched junction nucleotides: 3. The CDR3 is 14 amino acids. CDR3 loop: CASSIVASGDTQYF. Written as DNA, the CDR3 is TGTGCCAGTAGTATAGTAGCTAGCGGAGATACGCAGTATTTT.

This clonotype has a single count. A much larger clone sits a single nucleotide away, making a read error possible. V is TRBV5-1 and J is TRBJ2-1; D assignment may be TRBD1 or TRBD2 (5 bases each). Germline-derived CDR1 and CDR2 are SGHRS and YFSETQ. CDR3 length equals 15 residues. The CDR3 loop reads CACSLDGTEYNEQFF. The CDR3 DNA reads TGCGCCTGCAGCTTGGACGGGACGGAATACAATGAGCAGTTCTTC.

This chain connects TRBV2 to TRBJ2-7, with D perhaps TRBD1 (6 bases). The CDR3 extends over 15 amino acids. Trimming stripped 6 bases from V and 5 bases from J, with 20 bases between. The germline CDR1 and CDR2 sequences are SNHLY and FYNNEI. The CDR3 sequence is CASSAGTRAWNEQYF. In nucleotides, the CDR3 is TGTGCCAGCAGCGCCGGGACACGAGCTTGGAACGAGCAGTACTTC. The variable domain in full, completed from reference TRBV2 and TRBJ2-7, reads EPEVTQTPSHQVTQMGQEVILRCVPISNHLYFYWYRQILGQKVEFLVSFYNNEISEKSEIFDDQFSVERPDGSNFTLKIRSTKLEDSAMYFCASSAGTRAWNEQYFGPGTRLTVT.

This clonotype occurred a few times. Since a much larger clone is just one base distant, this may be a read error. This chain connects TRBV7-2 to TRBJ2-5; D is unresolved. Germline V gene data show CDR1 as SGHTA and CDR2 as FQGNSA. The CDR3 runs 13 residues. V was cut by 2 bases and J by 2 bases, with 6 bases left in between. CDR3: CASSLQRQETQYF. The CDR3 nucleotides are TGTGCCAGCAGCTTACAGCGACAAGAGACCCAGTACTTC. Variable domain in full (rest from reference TRBV7-2 and TRBJ2-5): GAGVSQSPSNKVTEKGKDVELRCDPISGHTALYWYRQSLGQGLEFLIYFQGNSAPDKSGLPSDRFSAERTGGSVSTLTIQRTQQEDSAVYLCASSLQRQETQYFGPGTRLLVL.